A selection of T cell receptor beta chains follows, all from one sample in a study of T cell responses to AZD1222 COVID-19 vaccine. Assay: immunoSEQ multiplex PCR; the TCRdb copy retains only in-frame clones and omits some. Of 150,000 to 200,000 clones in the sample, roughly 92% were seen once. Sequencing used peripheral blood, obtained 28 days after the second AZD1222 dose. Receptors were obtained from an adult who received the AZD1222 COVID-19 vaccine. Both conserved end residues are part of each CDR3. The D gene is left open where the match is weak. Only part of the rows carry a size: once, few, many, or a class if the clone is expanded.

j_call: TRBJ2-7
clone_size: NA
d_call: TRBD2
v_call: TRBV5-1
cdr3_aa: CASSLGGSGNSYEQYF
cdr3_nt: TGCGCCAGCAGCTTGGGCGGTAGCGGGAACTCCTACGAGCAGTACTTC

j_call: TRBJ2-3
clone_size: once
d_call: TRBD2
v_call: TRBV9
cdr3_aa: CASSVTSSGRVKDTQYF
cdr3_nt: TGTGCCAGCAGCGTAACGTCTAGCGGGAGGGTGAAAGATACGCAGTATTTT

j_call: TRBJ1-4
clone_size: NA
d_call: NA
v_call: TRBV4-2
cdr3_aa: CASARPFEKLFF
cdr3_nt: TGTGCCAGTGCGAGGCCGTTTGAAAAACTGTTTTTT

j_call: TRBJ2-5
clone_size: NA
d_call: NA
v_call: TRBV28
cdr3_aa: CASRPPLGVEGETQYF
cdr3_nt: TGTGCCAGCAGACCCCCCTTGGGGGTAGAGGGAGAGACCCAGTACTTC

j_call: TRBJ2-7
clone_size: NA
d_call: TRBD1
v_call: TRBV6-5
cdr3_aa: CASTPQSGGFYEQYF
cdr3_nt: TGTGCCAGCACCCCTCAGTCAGGGGGCTTCTACGAGCAGTACTTC

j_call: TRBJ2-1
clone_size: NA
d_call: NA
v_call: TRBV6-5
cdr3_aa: CATHRSRNLEGEQFF
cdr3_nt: TGTGCCACCCACAGGTCTCGTAATCTGGAGGGTGAGCAGTTCTTC

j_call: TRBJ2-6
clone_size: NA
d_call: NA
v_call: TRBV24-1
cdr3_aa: CATSEGGANVLTF
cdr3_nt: TGTGCCACCAGTGAAGGTGGGGCCAACGTCCTGACTTTC

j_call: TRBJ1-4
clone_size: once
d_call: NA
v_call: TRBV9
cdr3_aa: CASSVAPQGAVNEKLFF
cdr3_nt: TGTGCCAGCAGCGTAGCCCCCCAGGGTGCAGTTAATGAAAAACTGTTTTTT

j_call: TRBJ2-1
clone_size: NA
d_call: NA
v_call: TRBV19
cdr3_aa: CATGGEIEYNEQFF
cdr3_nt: TGTGCCACCGGCGGGGAGATAGAATACAATGAGCAGTTCTTC

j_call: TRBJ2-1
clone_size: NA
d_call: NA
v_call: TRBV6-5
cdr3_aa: CASSHSARANEQFF
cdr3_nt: TGTGCCAGCAGCCATAGTGCACGGGCCAATGAGCAGTTCTTC

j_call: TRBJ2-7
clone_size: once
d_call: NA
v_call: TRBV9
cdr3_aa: CASSVEPGKSYEQYF
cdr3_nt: TGTGCCAGCAGCGTAGAACCGGGGAAGTCCTACGAGCAGTACTTC

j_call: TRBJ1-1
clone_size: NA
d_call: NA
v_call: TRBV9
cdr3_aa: CASSATKGASEAFF
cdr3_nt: TGTGCCAGCAGCGCCACCAAGGGAGCCAGTGAAGCTTTCTTT

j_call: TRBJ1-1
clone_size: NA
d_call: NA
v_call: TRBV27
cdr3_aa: CASRLGATVNTEAFF
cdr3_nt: TGTGCCAGCAGATTAGGCGCGACAGTGAACACTGAAGCTTTCTTT

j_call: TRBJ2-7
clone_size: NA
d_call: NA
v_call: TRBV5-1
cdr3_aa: CASSLRGSYEQYF
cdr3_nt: TGCGCCAGCAGCTTGCGAGGGTCCTACGAGCAGTACTTC

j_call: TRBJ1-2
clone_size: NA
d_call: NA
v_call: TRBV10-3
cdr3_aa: CAIRGAGDPYGYTF
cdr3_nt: TGTGCCATCAGGGGGGCAGGGGACCCCTATGGCTACACCTTC

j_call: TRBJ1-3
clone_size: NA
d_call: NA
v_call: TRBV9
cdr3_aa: CASGGGRGIRNTIYF
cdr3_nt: TGTGCGTCTGGTGGGGGCAGAGGTATACGAAACACCATATATTTT

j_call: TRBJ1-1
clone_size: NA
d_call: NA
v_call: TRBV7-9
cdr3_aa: CASSPRPDTEAFF
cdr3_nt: TGTGCCAGCAGCCCCCGGCCGGACACTGAAGCTTTCTTT

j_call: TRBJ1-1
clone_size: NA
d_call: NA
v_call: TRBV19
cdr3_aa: CASRPGPNTEAFF
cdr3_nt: TGTGCCAGTAGGCCTGGCCCGAACACTGAAGCTTTCTTT

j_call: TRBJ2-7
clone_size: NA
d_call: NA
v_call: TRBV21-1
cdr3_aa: CASPYEQYF
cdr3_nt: TGTGCCAGCCCATACGAGCAGTACTTC

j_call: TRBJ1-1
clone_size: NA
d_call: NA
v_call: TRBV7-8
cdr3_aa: CASSLVVLGTEAFF
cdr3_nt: TGTGCCAGCAGCTTAGTGGTTCTAGGGACTGAAGCTTTCTTT

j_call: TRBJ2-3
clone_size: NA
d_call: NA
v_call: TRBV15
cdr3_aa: CATSRGGSGSDTQYF
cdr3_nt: TGTGCCACCAGCAGAGGGGGGTCAGGCTCGGATACGCAGTATTTT

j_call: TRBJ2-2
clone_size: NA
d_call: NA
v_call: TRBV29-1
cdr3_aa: CSVAGTGTGELFF
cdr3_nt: TGCAGCGTCGCCGGGACGGGGACCGGGGAGCTGTTTTTT

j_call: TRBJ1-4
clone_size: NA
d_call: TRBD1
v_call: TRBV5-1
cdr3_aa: CASSWTGYEKLFF
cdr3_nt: TGCGCCAGCAGCTGGACAGGGTATGAAAAACTGTTTTTT

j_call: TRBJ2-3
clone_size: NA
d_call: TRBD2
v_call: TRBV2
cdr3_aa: CASSRSGSYSTDTQYF
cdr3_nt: TGTGCCAGCAGTCGGAGCGGGAGCTATAGCACAGATACGCAGTATTTT